The TCR beta chain under discussion was sequenced for a study of glioma-infiltrating T cells after dendritic cell vaccination. Across the study: Dendritic cell vaccination trial patients had either newly diagnosed or recurrent glioblastoma.

Germline CDR1 and CDR2: MDHEN and SYDVKM. The CDR3 has 15 residues. Unmatched junction bases numbered 8, after V lost 6 bases and J lost 3 bases. Blood PBMC samples: pre-vaccination, two weeks post third vaccination, and at tumor progression. Primers: 60 V beta forward and 13 J beta reverse. Generated by immunoSEQ multiplex PCR, the TCRdb table keeps only in-frame clones and is missing some. The data contain about 92,000 clones, approximately 84% of them singletons. This TCR came from a human donor with glioblastoma. V and J are TRBV28 and TRBJ2-5, with 9 nucleotides matching TRBD2. Sample: blood, taken before dendritic cell vaccination. CDR3 bases: TGTGCCAGCAGACTCTATTTAGCGGGAGAAGAGACCCAGTACTTC. Translated, it gives CASRLYLAGEETQYF.